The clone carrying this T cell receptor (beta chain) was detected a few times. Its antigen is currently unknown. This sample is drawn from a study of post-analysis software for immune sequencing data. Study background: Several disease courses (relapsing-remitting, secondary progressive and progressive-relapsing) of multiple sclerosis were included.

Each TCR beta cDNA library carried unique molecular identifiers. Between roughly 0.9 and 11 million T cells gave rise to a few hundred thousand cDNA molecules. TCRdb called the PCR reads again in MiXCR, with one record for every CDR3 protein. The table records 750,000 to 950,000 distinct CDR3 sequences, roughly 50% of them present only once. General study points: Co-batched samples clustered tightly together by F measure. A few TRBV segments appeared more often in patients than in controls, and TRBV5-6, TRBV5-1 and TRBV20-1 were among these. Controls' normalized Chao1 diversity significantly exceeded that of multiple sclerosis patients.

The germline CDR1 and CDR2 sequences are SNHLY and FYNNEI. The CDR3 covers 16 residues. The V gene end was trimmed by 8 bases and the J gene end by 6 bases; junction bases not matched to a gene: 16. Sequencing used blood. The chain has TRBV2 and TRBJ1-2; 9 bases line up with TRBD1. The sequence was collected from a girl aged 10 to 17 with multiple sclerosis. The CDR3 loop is CASAPWTGDDLDGYTF. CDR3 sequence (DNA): TGTGCCAGCGCTCCCTGGACAGGGGATGATTTAGATGGCTACACCTTC.